The subject of this entry is one T cell receptor (beta chain). Antigen specificity is unknown. The sample belongs to a study of T cells in Graves' hyperthyroidism and ophthalmopathy. Study-level points and caveats: The model forecast ophthalmopathy, anticipating it by a median around 6.4 months before onset. Ophthalmopathy and stable hyperthyroidism were told apart by a 13 V-J model.

Recently diagnosed hyperthyroidism of less than 2 months' duration affected patients aged 18 to 65. Each 10 ml fresh peripheral blood draw supplied the PBMCs. Trimming pared 2 bases from V and 6 bases from J, leaving 5 bases between. The CDR3 runs 12 residues. Germline-derived CDR1 and CDR2 are LNHDA and SQIVND (reference sequence). RNA transcripts provided the source from which TCR beta CDR3 regions were amplified. The HTBI primer set drove a first-round RT-PCR of the TCR CDR3. TCRdb analysed the multiplex PCR reads with MiXCR anew, one entry per CDR3 protein. The sample has around 480,000 distinct CDR3 sequences, about 15% seen once; the top ten hold under 20%.

The chain links TRBV19 to TRBJ2-1; D is unresolved. The clonotype originates from a woman aged 18-30 years with Graves' hyperthyroidism. Input material: blood. CDR3 sequence: CASSIWSNEQFF. DNA for the CDR3: TGTGCCAGTAGTATATGGTCCAATGAGCAGTTCTTC.